The clone carrying this TCR beta chain appeared many times. Its specificity is unknown. TCRbeta libraries were built with three rounds of nested PCR, modified from ARM-PCR. TCRdb ran MiXCR on the multiplex PCR reads and lists one entry per CDR3 protein. Seen here are over 100,000 distinct CDR3 sequences, 60% to 65% observed once, and the top ten hold around 17%. These data are taken from a study of tumor and adjacent non-tumor tissue in lung cancer. Across the study: Patients comprised about a dozen adenocarcinoma, a couple of squamous cell carcinoma and 1 small cell lung cancer. Study results and caveats: In normal lung, the top 100 clones were significantly more dominant than in tumor.

After removal of 2 bases from V and 5 bases from J, the junction contained 1 base not matched to a gene. CDR3 length: 15 residues. Germline-derived CDR1 and CDR2 are LGHNA and YNFKEQ. This sample's RNA came from whole unsorted tissue. The normal lung tissue was taken more than 3 cm from the tumor edge. Newly diagnosed lung cancer patients had thoracic surgery in China, August–late 2014, without prior chemotherapy. The sequence was obtained from a man aged 55 to 70 with non-small cell lung cancer. Material: distant non-tumor lung tissue. The genes are TRBV4-2 and TRBJ2-1, with TRBD2 matching over 12 bases. The CDR3 loop reads CASSQRLAGDNEQFF. Here the CDR3 DNA reads TGTGCCAGCAGCCAAAGACTAGCGGGAGACAATGAGCAGTTCTTC.